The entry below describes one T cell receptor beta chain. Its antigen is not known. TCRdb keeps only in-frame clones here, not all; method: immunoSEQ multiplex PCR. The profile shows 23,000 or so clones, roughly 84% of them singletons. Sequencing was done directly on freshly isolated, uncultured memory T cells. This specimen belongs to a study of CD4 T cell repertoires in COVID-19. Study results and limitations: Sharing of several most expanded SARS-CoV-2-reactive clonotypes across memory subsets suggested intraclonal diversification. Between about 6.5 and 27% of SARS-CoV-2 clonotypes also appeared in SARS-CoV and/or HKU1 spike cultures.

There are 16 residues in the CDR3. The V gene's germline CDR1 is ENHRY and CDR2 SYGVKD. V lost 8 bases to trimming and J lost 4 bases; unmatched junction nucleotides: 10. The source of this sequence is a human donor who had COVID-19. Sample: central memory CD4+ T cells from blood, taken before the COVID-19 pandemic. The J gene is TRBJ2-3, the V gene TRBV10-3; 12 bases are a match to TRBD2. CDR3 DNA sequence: TGTGCCATCTCTAGCGGGGGGGCCGGCGGCCCAGATACGCAGTATTTT. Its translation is CAISSGGAGGPDTQYF.